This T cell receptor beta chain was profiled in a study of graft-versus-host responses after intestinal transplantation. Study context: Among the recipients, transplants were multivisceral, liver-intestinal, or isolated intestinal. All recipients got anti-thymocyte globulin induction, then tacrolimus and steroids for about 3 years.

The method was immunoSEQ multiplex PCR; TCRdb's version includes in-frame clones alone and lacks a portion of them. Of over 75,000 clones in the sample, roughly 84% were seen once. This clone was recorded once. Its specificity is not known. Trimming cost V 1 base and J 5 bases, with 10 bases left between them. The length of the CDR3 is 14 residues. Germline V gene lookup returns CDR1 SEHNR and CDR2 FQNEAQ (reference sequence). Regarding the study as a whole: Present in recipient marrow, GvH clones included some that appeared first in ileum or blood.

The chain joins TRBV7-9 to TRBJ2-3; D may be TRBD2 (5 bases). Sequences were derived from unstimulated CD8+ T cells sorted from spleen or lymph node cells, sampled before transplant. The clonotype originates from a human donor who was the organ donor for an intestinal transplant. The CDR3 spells CASSLESSQDTQYF. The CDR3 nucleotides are TGTGCCAGCAGCTTAGAATCTAGCCAAGATACGCAGTATTTT.